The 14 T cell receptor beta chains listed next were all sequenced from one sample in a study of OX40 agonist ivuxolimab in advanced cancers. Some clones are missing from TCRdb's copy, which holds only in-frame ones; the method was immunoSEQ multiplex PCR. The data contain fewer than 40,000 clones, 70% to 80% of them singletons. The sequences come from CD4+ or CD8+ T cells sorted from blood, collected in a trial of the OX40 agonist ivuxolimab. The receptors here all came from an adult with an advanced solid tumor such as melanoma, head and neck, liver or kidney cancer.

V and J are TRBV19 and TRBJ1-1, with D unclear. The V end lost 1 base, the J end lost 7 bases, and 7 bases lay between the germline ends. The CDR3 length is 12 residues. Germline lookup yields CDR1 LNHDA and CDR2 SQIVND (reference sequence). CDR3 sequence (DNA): TGTGCCAGTAGTATAGGACACCTTGAAGCTTTCTTT. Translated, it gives CASSIGHLEAFF.

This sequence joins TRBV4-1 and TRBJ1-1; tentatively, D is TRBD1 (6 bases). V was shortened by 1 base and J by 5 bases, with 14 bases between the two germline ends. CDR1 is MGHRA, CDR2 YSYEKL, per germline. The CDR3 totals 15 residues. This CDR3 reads CASSQGQGSGTEAFF. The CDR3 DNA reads TGCGCCAGCAGCCAAGGTCAGGGGAGCGGAACTGAAGCTTTCTTT.

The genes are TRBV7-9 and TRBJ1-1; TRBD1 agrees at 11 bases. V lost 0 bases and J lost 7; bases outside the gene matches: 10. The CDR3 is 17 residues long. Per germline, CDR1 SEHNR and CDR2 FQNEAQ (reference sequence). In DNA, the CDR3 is TGTGCCAGCAGCTTAGCCGCAACCGGGACAGGGGGTGGTGAAGCTTTCTTT. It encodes CASSLAATGTGGGEAFF.

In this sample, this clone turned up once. The CDR3: CSAWGGYGYTF. Here the CDR3 DNA reads TGCAGTGCTTGGGGAGGGTATGGCTACACCTTC. The V call is TRBV20-1, the J call TRBJ1-2; D remains ambiguous. Germline CDR1 reads DFQATT; CDR2 reads SNEGSKA (reference sequence). There are 11 residues in the CDR3. Between the trimmed V and J ends, which lost 5 bases and 5 bases, there was a span of 9 bases.

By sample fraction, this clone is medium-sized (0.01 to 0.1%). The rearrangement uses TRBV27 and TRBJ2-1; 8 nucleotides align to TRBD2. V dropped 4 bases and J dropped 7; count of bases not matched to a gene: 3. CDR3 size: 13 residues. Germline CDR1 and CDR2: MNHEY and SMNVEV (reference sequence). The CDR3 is CASSSTSVNEQFF. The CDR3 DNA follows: TGTGCCAGCAGTTCGACTAGCGTTAATGAGCAGTTCTTC.

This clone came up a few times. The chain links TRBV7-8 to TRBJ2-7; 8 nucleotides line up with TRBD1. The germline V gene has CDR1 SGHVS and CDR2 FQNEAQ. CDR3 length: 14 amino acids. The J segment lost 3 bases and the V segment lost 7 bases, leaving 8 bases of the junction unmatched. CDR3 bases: TGTGCCAGCACCCCCTGGGGACAGGACTACGAGCAGTACTTC. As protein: CASTPWGQDYEQYF.

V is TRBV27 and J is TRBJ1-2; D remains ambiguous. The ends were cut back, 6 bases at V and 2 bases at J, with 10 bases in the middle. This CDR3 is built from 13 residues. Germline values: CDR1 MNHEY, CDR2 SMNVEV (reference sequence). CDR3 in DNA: TGTGCCAGCAGCCCTTGGGTCAACTATGGCTACACCTTC. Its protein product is CASSPWVNYGYTF.

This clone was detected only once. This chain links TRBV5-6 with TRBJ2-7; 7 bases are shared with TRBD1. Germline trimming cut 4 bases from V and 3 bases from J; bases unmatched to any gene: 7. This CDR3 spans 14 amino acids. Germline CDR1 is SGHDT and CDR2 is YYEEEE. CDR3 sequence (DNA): TGTGCCAGCAGCATACGGGACAGAGACTACGAGCAGTACTTC. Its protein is CASSIRDRDYEQYF.

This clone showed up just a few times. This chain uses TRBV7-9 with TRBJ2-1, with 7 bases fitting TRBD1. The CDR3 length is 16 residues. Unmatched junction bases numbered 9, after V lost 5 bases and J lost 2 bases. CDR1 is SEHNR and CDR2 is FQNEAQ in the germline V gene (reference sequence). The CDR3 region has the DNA TGTGCCAGCAGCCCCCACGACAGGGCCACCTACAATGAGCAGTTCTTC. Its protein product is CASSPHDRATYNEQFF.

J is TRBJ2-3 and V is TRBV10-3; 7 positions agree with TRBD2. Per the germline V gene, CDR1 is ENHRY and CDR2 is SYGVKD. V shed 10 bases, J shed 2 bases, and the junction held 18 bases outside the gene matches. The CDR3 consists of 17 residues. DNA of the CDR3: TGTGCCACCATCAAACGGAATGGGCTAGCGGTCACAGATACGCAGTATTTT. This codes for CATIKRNGLAVTDTQYF.

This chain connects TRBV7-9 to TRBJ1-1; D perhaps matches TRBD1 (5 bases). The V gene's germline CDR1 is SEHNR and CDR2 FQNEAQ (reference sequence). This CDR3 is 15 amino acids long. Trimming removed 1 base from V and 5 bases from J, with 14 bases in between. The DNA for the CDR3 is TGTGCCAGCAGCTTAGGGGCAGGGAAGACTACTGAAGCTTTCTTT. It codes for CASSLGAGKTTEAFF. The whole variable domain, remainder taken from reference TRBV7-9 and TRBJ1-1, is DTGVSQNPRHKITKRGQNVTFRCDPISEHNRLYWYRQTLGQGPEFLTYFQNEAQLEKSRLLSDRFSAERPKGSFSTLEIQRTEQGDSAMYLCASSLGAGKTTEAFFGQGTRLTVV.

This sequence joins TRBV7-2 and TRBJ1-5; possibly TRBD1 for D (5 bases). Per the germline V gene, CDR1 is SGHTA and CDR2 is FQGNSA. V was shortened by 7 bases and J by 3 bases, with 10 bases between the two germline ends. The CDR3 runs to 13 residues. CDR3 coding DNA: TGTGCCAGCACCCCAGGGCCCAATCAGCCCCAGCATTTT. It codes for CASTPGPNQPQHF. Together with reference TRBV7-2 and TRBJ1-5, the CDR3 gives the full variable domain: GAGVSQSPSNKVTEKGKDVELRCDPISGHTALYWYRQSLGQGLEFLIYFQGNSAPDKSGLPSDRFSAERTGGSVSTLTIQRTQQEDSAVYLCASTPGPNQPQHFGDGTRLSIL.

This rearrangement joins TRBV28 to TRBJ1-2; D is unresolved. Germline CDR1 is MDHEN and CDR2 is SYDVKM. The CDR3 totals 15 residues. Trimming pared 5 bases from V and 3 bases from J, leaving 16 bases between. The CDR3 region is CASSDIRTAYYGYTF. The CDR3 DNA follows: TGTGCCAGCAGTGACATACGGACGGCTTACTATGGCTACACCTTC.

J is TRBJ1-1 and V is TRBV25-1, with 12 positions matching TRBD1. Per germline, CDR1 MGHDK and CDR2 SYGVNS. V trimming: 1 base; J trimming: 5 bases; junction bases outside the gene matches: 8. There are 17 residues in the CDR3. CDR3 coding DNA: TGTGCCAGCAGTGAATCCTGGGACAGGGGGCTGAGGACTGAAGCTTTCTTT. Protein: CASSESWDRGLRTEAFF.